This record concerns one T cell receptor (beta chain) sequence. Its antigen is not known. The entry originates in a study of CXCR3-negative and CXCR3-positive naive CD8 T cells. This CDR3 is 14 amino acids long. CDR1 GTSNPN and CDR2 SVGIG come from the germline V gene (reference sequence). Overall study results and limits: Cryopreserved cells showed partially decreased CXCR3 expression, and most assays used fresh PBMCs. Both of the naive subsets showed about the same high diversity, but memory CD8+ cells had much less.

TRB cDNA was prepared as libraries by UMI-labeled 5' RACE. TCRdb processed the 5' RACE reads again and assigns one entry to each CDR3 protein, with no DNA. Listed are tens of thousands of distinct CDR3 sequences; about 4% falls within the top ten. This TCR derives from a human donor in good health. Some clones in this sample may be carry-over from other donors' samples. The specimen sequenced was naive CXCR3- CD8+ T cells from blood. The subset: CD45RO-CCR7+CD27+CD95- naive CD8+ T cells lacking CXCR3 (TNR3-). The V call is TRBV30, the J call TRBJ2-7; absent DNA, TCRdb's TRBD2 call cannot be checked. This CDR3 reads CAWSVLSGPYEQYF.